These 29 T cell receptor beta chains originate from one sample sequenced in a study of regulatory T cells in long-lasting Graves disease. Time point defined: newly diagnosed GD, antithyroid drugs for less than 3 months. The TCR library used RNA extracted from PBMCs. Arm-PCR with iRepertoire HTBI primers amplified the CDR3 regions for these TCR beta libraries. MiXCR, run by TCRdb on the multiplex PCR reads, gives a single entry per CDR3 protein. The sample shows roughly 530,000 distinct CDR3 sequences, about 16% of them seen only once. This same sample was also part of a study on T cells in Graves' hyperthyroidism and ophthalmopathy.

The sequences come from peripheral blood mononuclear cells (PBMCs), collected at new diagnosis, from a patient treated with antithyroid drugs. Receptors originate from a woman aged 40-60 years with Graves disease.

Concerning this clonotype: A single base separates this from a much larger clone, so it may be a read error. The chain employs TRBV7-9 and TRBJ1-6, with 7 nucleotides matching TRBD1. Per the germline V gene, CDR1 is SEHNR and CDR2 is FQNEAQ (reference sequence). The CDR3 has 14 residues. The CDR3 sequence: CAGSLTGANSPLHF. The CDR3 DNA reads as TGTGCCGGCAGCCTCACAGGGGCAAATTCACCCCTCCACTTT.

This clonotype was observed a handful of times. The CDR3 reads CASSLSEGVYNSPLHF. CDR3 DNA: TGTGCCAGCAGCTTAAGTGAGGGGGTTTATAATTCACCCCTCCACTTT. The chain employs TRBV13 and TRBJ1-6, with D perhaps matching TRBD1 (6 bases). Germline V gene data show CDR1 as PRHDT and CDR2 as FYEKMQ (reference sequence). The germline V and J ends were trimmed by 2 bases and 4 bases, with 12 bases remaining between them. This CDR3 has 16 amino acids.

V and J are TRBV3-1 and TRBJ2-1; D assignment may be TRBD1 or TRBD2 (5 bases each). Trimming left V 6 bases short and J 5 bases short, with 8 bases between. The CDR3 consists of 12 residues. Germline V lookup: CDR1 LGHDT, CDR2 YNNKEL (reference sequence). The CDR3 loop reads CASSEGNNEQFF. CDR3 coding DNA: TGTGCCAGCAGTGAGGGGAACAATGAGCAGTTCTTC.

The sample holds a few counts of this clonotype. Given a much more abundant clone one base away, this may be a read error. In DNA, the CDR3 is TGTGCCAGCAGTTTAGCGGGGGGCCTCTACGAGCAGTTCTTC. This codes for CASSLAGGLYEQFF. This chain links TRBV28 with TRBJ2-1; 8 nucleotides match TRBD2. J lost 10 bases, V lost 2 bases, and 7 bases had no gene match. CDR1 MDHEN and CDR2 SYDVKM come from the germline V gene. The CDR3 loop spans 14 amino acids.

This clonotype showed up many times. In DNA, the CDR3 is TGTGCCAGCAGGGATAGCAATCAGCCCCAGCATTTT. Its translation: CASRDSNQPQHF. The chain links TRBV2 to TRBJ1-5; D remains unclear. This CDR3 is built from 12 residues. Germline values: CDR1 SNHLY, CDR2 FYNNEI. With 6 bases removed from V and 0 bases from J, the gap between germline ends came to 3 bases.

This clonotype showed up just a few times. The chain employs TRBV19 and TRBJ1-2, with TRBD1 identical over 9 bases. CDR3 length: 15 amino acids. After removal of 11 bases from V and 5 bases from J, the junction contained 15 bases not matched to a gene. Looked up from germline, CDR1 is LNHDA and CDR2 is SQIVND (reference sequence). CDR3 coding DNA: TGTGCCGCTTCCCTAGCGGGACAGGGAATGTATGGCTACACCTTC. Residues: CAASLAGQGMYGYTF. The complete variable domain, with remaining parts taken from reference TRBV19 and TRBJ1-2, reads DGGITQSPKYLFRKEGQNVTLSCEQNLNHDAMYWYRQDPGQGLRLIYYSQIVNDFQKGDIAEGYSVSREKKESFPLTVTSAQKNPTAFYLCAASLAGQGMYGYTFGSGTRLTVV.

In its sample, this clonotype was seen a few times. This rearrangement joins TRBV5-4 to TRBJ2-7; 8 nucleotides line up with TRBD1. V was clipped by 3 bases and J by 2 bases; unmatched bases: 7. The CDR3 is 15 residues long. Germline V gives CDR1 SGHNT, CDR2 YYREEE (reference sequence). The CDR3 is CASSSPGQVTYEQYF. In nucleotides, the CDR3 is TGTGCCAGCAGCTCACCGGGACAGGTCACCTACGAGCAGTACTTC.

This chain links TRBV4-1 with TRBJ1-5; no firm D call. The CDR3 length is 13 residues. Germline CDR1 reads MGHRA; CDR2 reads YSYEKL. Trimming left V 4 bases short and J 9 bases short, with 13 bases between. CDR3 sequence (DNA): TGCGCCAGCAGCCCGGGTTTCCTAGGGCCCCAGCATTTT. Protein: CASSPGFLGPQHF.

This clonotype has more than one count but fewer than ten. This chain links TRBV7-9 with TRBJ2-7; D is ambiguous. The CDR3 length is 15 residues. V gave up 3 bases and J gave up 6 bases, with 18 bases separating them. Germline values: CDR1 SEHNR, CDR2 FQNEAQ (reference sequence). Written as DNA, the CDR3 is TGTGCCAGCAGCTTCGACTCCTCCAAAAGGTCCGAGCAGTACTTC. It is translated as CASSFDSSKRSEQYF.

This clonotype has at least ten counts. Here the CDR3 reads CAWQMGAYEQYF. DNA of the CDR3: TGTGCCTGGCAAATGGGAGCCTACGAGCAGTACTTC. The J gene is TRBJ2-7, the V gene TRBV30; D may be TRBD2 (5 bases). The CDR3 has 12 amino acids. Germline CDR1 is GTSNPN and CDR2 is SVGIG (reference sequence). V was trimmed by 5 bases and J by 2 bases, leaving 10 bases between them.

With regard to this clonotype: One base away lies a much larger clone, so this may be a sequencing read error. The conserved final phenylalanine or tryptophan is absent from the CDR3, which likely points to a read error. CDR3 protein: CASSGALEQYL. Here the CDR3 DNA reads TGTGCCAGCAGCGGTGCACTCGAGCAGTACCTC. The chain employs TRBV5-5 and TRBJ2-7; D is unclear. The CDR3 is made up of 11 amino acids. The V end was cut by 4 bases, the J end by 6 bases, with 8 bases between. Germline assignment: CDR1 SGHKS and CDR2 YYEKEE (reference sequence).

The CDR3 bases are TGTGCCAGCTCACCCCGATCCGGGGGCGAGCAGTACTTC. This sequence encodes CASSPRSGGEQYF. V is TRBV18 and J is TRBJ2-7; a weak D match, TRBD2 (6 bases). Trimming removed 3 bases from V and 6 bases from J, with 12 bases in between. The CDR3 totals 13 residues. Looked up from germline, CDR1 is KGHSH and CDR2 is LQKENI.

CDR3 sequence (DNA): TGTGCCAGCGGAGGACAGACCTACTACAATGAGCAGTTCTTC. Protein sequence: CASGGQTYYNEQFF. The V and J genes are TRBV2 and TRBJ2-1; tentative D call: TRBD1 (6 bases). The CDR3 length is 14 residues. Germline V gene sequence: CDR1 SNHLY, CDR2 FYNNEI. V lost 8 bases, J lost 3 bases, and 14 bases lay in between.

This clonotype came up many times. The chain joins TRBV20-1 to TRBJ2-7; 9 bases align to TRBD1. The junction had 9 bases not matched to a gene; V was cut back by 4 bases and J by 5 bases. CDR1 and CDR2 (germline): DFQATT, SNEGSKA (reference sequence). The CDR3 has 14 amino acids. CDR3 nucleotides: TGCAGTGCTAACCCCCGGGACAGGGTCAACGAGCAGTACTTC. It yields the protein CSANPRDRVNEQYF.

This clonotype was detected many times. This rearrangement joins TRBV3-1 to TRBJ2-7; TRBD1 matches 7 bases. The germline V gene has CDR1 LGHDT and CDR2 YNNKEL (reference sequence). CDR3 length: 17 amino acids. J gave up 6 bases and V 2 bases, and 16 bases lay outside the gene matches. CDR3 DNA sequence: TGTGCCAGCAGCCAAAACCCGAGGGGGACAGCCGGCGGCGAGCAGTACTTC. This translates into CASSQNPRGTAGGEQYF.

This clonotype was seen only once. The chain carries TRBV19 and TRBJ1-5; D perhaps matches TRBD1 (5 bases). The length of the CDR3 is 14 residues. Trimming removed 2 bases from V and 5 bases from J, with 10 bases in between. Germline CDR1 is LNHDA and CDR2 is SQIVND (reference sequence). This CDR3 reads CASSILGEYQPQHF. The CDR3 nucleotides read TGTGCCAGTAGTATACTAGGGGAGTATCAGCCCCAGCATTTT.

This clonotype was seen a few times. The junction and the germline gene differ at one end; a read error may be behind it. CDR3: CAGSLGADTQYF. CDR3 nucleotide sequence: TGTGCCGGCAGCTTGGGTGCAGATACGCAGTATTTT. The J gene is TRBJ2-3, the V gene TRBV9, with D unclear. CDR1 and CDR2 (germline): SGDLS, YYNGEE. This CDR3 comprises 12 residues. The whole variable domain, remainder taken from reference TRBV9 and TRBJ2-3, is DSGVTQTPKHLITATGQRVTLRCSPRSGDLSVYWYQQSLDQGLQFLIQYYNGEERAKGNILERFSAQQFPDLHSELNLSSLELGDSALYFCAGSLGADTQYFGPGTRLTVL.

Note on this clonotype: A read error may explain this, as a much larger clone is one base away. The genes are TRBV12-3 or TRBV12-4 and TRBJ1-2; D not certain. This CDR3 has 12 residues. Here the CDR3 DNA reads TGTGCCAGCAGGGACGAGGCCTATGGCTGCACCTTC. Its translation is CASRDEAYGCTF.

This clonotype was detected only a few times. This rearrangement joins TRBV6-1 to TRBJ1-2; no clear D. The CDR3 has 14 amino acids. V dropped 7 bases and J dropped 3 bases, with 15 bases sitting between them. From germline, CDR1 is MNHNS and CDR2 SASEGT. CDR3 protein: CASNVTPLDYGYTF. CDR3 nucleotide sequence: TGTGCCAGCAACGTGACACCGCTCGACTATGGCTACACCTTC.

This rearrangement joins TRBV15 to TRBJ1-3; D is undetermined. The CDR3 sequence is 14 residues long. Per germline, CDR1 LNHNV and CDR2 YYDKDF (reference sequence). The V gene lost 0 bases and the J gene lost 8 bases, with 11 bases spanning the gap. The CDR3 DNA reads TGTGCCACCAGCAGAGATACGGGAAGCTACACCATATATTTT. It translates to CATSRDTGSYTIYF. Drawing the rest from reference TRBV15 and TRBJ1-3, the complete variable domain is DAMVIQNPRYQVTQFGKPVTLSCSQTLNHNVMYWYQQKSSQAPKLLFHYYDKDFNNEADTPDNFQSRRPNTSFCFLDIRSPGLGDTAMYLCATSRDTGSYTIYFGEGSWLTVV.

This clonotype was recorded at least ten times. V is TRBV7-9 and J is TRBJ2-7; 7 nucleotides align to TRBD1. CDR1 is SEHNR, CDR2 FQNEAQ, per germline (reference sequence). Trimming at V came to 6 bases and at J to 5 bases, leaving 4 bases not matched to a gene. The CDR3 is 12 amino acids. CDR3 sequence (DNA): TGTGCCAGCAGTTCCCAGGGGGACGAGCAGTACTTC. As protein: CASSSQGDEQYF. The whole variable domain, filled in from reference TRBV7-9 and TRBJ2-7, reads DTGVSQNPRHKITKRGQNVTFRCDPISEHNRLYWYRQTLGQGPEFLTYFQNEAQLEKSRLLSDRFSAERPKGSFSTLEIQRTEQGDSAMYLCASSSQGDEQYFGPGTRLTVT.

This clonotype was counted between two and nine times. Compared with germline, one end of the junction differs, possibly owing to a read error. J is TRBJ2-6 and V is TRBV5-1; D remains unclear. Germline V gene sequence: CDR1 SGHRS, CDR2 YFSETQ. The CDR3 totals 16 residues. The CDR3 sequence is CASSLVSVSGANVLTF. The CDR3 DNA is TGTGCCAGCAGCTTAGTTTCGGTCTCTGGGGCCAACGTCCTGACTTTC.

In this sample, this clonotype turned up many times. The chain carries TRBV28 and TRBJ1-1; a possible D gene is TRBD1 (5 bases). The CDR3 is made up of 13 amino acids. The V and J ends lost 6 bases and 4 bases respectively, with 12 bases between them. Germline CDR1 and CDR2: MDHEN and SYDVKM. For the CDR3, the DNA is TGTGCCAGCAGCCTGGGGGAAGTCACTGAAGCTTTCTTT. This translates into CASSLGEVTEAFF.

In its sample, this clonotype was seen many times. V and J are TRBV6-5 and TRBJ2-3, with TRBD2 matching 9 bases. This CDR3 has 17 residues. V dropped 0 bases and J dropped 2; count of bases not matched to a gene: 6. Germline V gene lookup returns CDR1 MNHEY and CDR2 SVGAGI. The CDR3 DNA reads as TGTGCCAGCAGTTACTCGATTCCTAGCGGGGTCACAGATACGCAGTATTTT. It encodes CASSYSIPSGVTDTQYF.

This clonotype was detected ten times or more. The chain employs TRBV12-3 or TRBV12-4 and TRBJ2-6; TRBD2 matches 10 bases. With 5 bases clipped from V and 4 bases from J, the junction kept 8 bases outside the gene matches. This CDR3 region has 17 residues. The CDR3 reads CASSPQRGGSGANVLTF. In nucleotides, the CDR3 is TGTGCCAGCAGTCCCCAGCGGGGGGGCTCCGGGGCCAACGTCCTGACTTTC.

This clonotype was counted only a few times. The chain combines TRBV20-1 with TRBJ2-7, with D perhaps given as TRBD1 or TRBD2 (5 bases each). This CDR3 is built from 13 residues. Germline V gene sequence: CDR1 DFQATT, CDR2 SNEGSKA (reference sequence). V lost 3 bases, J lost 2 bases, and 11 bases lay in between. The CDR3 is CSASGGRAYEQYF. CDR3 in DNA: TGCAGTGCTAGTGGGGGTCGAGCCTACGAGCAGTACTTC.

The chain has TRBV10-3 and TRBJ2-7; no clear D gene. CDR1 and CDR2 from the germline V gene are ENHRY and SYGVKD. The CDR3 sequence is 15 residues long. Deletions cut 2 bases from V and 3 bases from J, with 14 bases between. The CDR3 bases are TGTGCCATCAGTGAGCCCCCCAGGCAGTTCTACGAGCAGTACTTC. Residues: CAISEPPRQFYEQYF.

This chain links TRBV12-3 or TRBV12-4 with TRBJ2-4, with D unresolved. The ends were cut back, 3 bases at V and 4 bases at J, with 4 bases in the middle. CDR3 length: 12 residues. This CDR3 reads CASSFGKNIQYF. The DNA of the CDR3 is TGTGCCAGCAGTTTTGGGAAAAACATTCAGTACTTC.

This clonotype was counted a few times. V usage is TRBV28 and J usage is TRBJ2-1; D might be TRBD2 (5 bases). This CDR3 is 16 amino acids long. V lost 3 bases, J lost 2 bases, and 14 bases lay in between. The germline V gene has CDR1 MDHEN and CDR2 SYDVKM. CDR3 in amino acids: CASSFVPGVPYNEQFF. The CDR3 DNA reads as TGTGCCAGCAGTTTTGTACCCGGGGTTCCCTACAATGAGCAGTTCTTC. The variable domain in full, completed from reference TRBV28 and TRBJ2-1, reads DVKVTQSSRYLVKRTGEKVFLECVQDMDHENMFWYRQDPGLGLRLIYFSYDVKMKEKGDIPEGYSVSREKKERFSLILESASTNQTSMYLCASSFVPGVPYNEQFFGPGTRLTVL.